This T cell receptor (beta chain) was captured by sequencing in a study of siplizumab effects on memory and regulatory T cells (dated by TCRdb to the late 2010s). Concerning the study at large: The effect of the anti-CD2 antibody siplizumab on alloreactive T-cell subsets was examined in allogeneic mixed lymphocyte reactions constructed from human PBMCs. The paper as a whole reports these results and caveats: In reactions with siplizumab, an average of about 62% of mappable alloreactive CD4+ clones were Treg-derived, compared with roughly 27% in control reactions. Whether proliferating Tregs from siplizumab cultures were suppressive was not functionally confirmed. Unstimulated naive T cells appeared more diverse than memory T cells, and naive cells seemed to contribute substantially to the alloresponse. Because sequences below about 10^-5 frequency were poorly captured, only a minor fraction of alloreactive clones could be mapped to unstimulated subsets. A naive or memory phenotype could not be assigned to roughly 75-96% of proliferating CD4+ or CD8+ clones. Siplizumab significantly reduced the cumulative frequency of alloreactive sequences traceable to unstimulated CD4+ memory T cells.

Including the terminal cysteine and phenylalanine, the CDR3 comprises 12 residues. Just CDR3 DNA is preserved here, 36 bases in frame from base 1. Via the germline V gene (reference sequence), CDR1 is GTSNPN and CDR2 SVGIG. V and J are trimmed by 8 bases and 3 bases, and the gene matches miss 4 bases of the junction. Sorted unstimulated T cells, along with proliferating T cells recovered from mixed lymphocyte reactions, underwent TCRbeta CDR3 sequencing. Fresh whole blood from nine to eleven HLA-typed healthy donors served as the source for isolating PBMCs. To map where alloreactive clones came from, unstimulated CD4+ regulatory T cells were FACS-sorted. Library preparation was by the immunoSEQ multiplex PCR assay. About 10^5 TCR templates per sample were assayed by the deep sequencing platform. Genomic DNA extracted from sorted T cells was used for TCRbeta CDR3 sequencing. The authors' pipeline ran thus. The R programming language was used for clonal analysis of TCRbeta CDR3 data. Unstimulated samples were compared with post-reaction CFSE-low samples to define alloreactive CD4+ and CD8+ clones. Regulatory or non-regulatory origin of alloreactive CD4+ clones was assigned by matching sequences to the sorted unstimulated Treg and non-Treg repertoires. TCRdb provides this immuneACCESS table in a form limited to in-frame rearrangements. Some clones are lacking; in checked studies, under half of them reflect an unresolved V gene, and why the rest are absent is not known. That table gives V, J and clone size, and the DNA gave D and trimming. For this sample there are nearly 85,000 clones; about 87% appear just once. The ten biggest clones cover roughly 1.5% of the sample.

A remark on this clone: It lacks a known antigen. No quality values exist for individual bases; no much larger clone is one base distant.

The sequence is built from TRBV30 and TRBJ2-3, with 8 junctional bases fitting TRBD2. The clonotype originates from a human donor in good health. The sequenced sample was Tregs sorted from blood. The DNA is as follows: TGTGCCCGGGGGGGGAGTACAGATACGCAGTATTTT. It is translated as CARGGSTDTQYF.